Shown below are 2 T cell receptor beta chains from a single sample sequenced in a study of regulatory T cells (dated by TCRdb to the late 2010s). Their antigens remain unidentified. Receptor libraries were prepared by the immunoSEQ multiplex PCR assay. For the multiplex PCR, 52 forward TRBV primers and 13 reverse TRBJ primers were used, and amplification bias was corrected with both assay-based and computational methods. The immuneACCESS repertoire file appears here via TCRdb, limited to in-frame rearrangements. These files lack a portion of the clones; in checked studies, under half of the deficit traces to unresolved V genes, and the cause of the others is not known. Counted in this sample were over 25,000 clones; 93% of them appeared once. The ten largest clones take up around 0.94% of the sample. Overall results and qualifications from the work: Enrichment for hydrophobic residues at CDR3 positions 6 and 7 was found in conventional CD4+ T cells from CD3G-deficient patients, suggesting more self-reactive specificities.

Sequencing used conventional CD4+ T cells sorted from blood. The receptors shown here come from a child aged 2-15 years with CD3G deficiency.

The gene calls are TRBV5-1 and TRBJ2-1; no firm D call. The length of the CDR3 is 14 residues. V lost 0 bases and J lost 2, with 6 bases in between. Germline CDR1 SGHRS, CDR2 YFSETQ. The CDR3 coding sequence is TGCGCCAGCAGCTTGGACAGTACCTACAATGAGCAGTTCTTC. This encodes CASSLDSTYNEQFF.

This clone turned up a few times. This chain uses TRBV14 with TRBJ1-5, with D maybe TRBD1 (6 bases). Trimming stripped 4 bases from V and 5 bases from J, with 12 bases between. Looked up from germline, CDR1 is SGHDN and CDR2 is FVKESK. The CDR3 runs to 14 residues. The DNA of the CDR3 is TGTGCCAGCAGCCCCTACCAGGGGCATCAGCCCCAGCATTTT. It translates to CASSPYQGHQPQHF. The full variable domain, completed using reference TRBV14 and TRBJ1-5, is EAGVTQFPSHSVIEKGQTVTLRCDPISGHDNLYWYRRVMGKEIKFLLHFVKESKQDESGMPNNRFLAERTGGTYSTLKVQPAELEDSGVYFCASSPYQGHQPQHFGDGTRLSIL.